These T cell receptor beta chains were read from a single sample in a study of shared clonotypes between healthy human individuals. Sequencing used immunoSEQ multiplex PCR; TCRdb keeps in-frame clones, though not all of them. This sample has 2 million to 2.5 million clones, with 90% to 96% found just once. Input material: naive CD4+ T cells sorted from blood. Receptors were obtained from a man younger than 30 in good health. CDR3s include the opening cysteine and the closing phenylalanine or tryptophan. A D gene is named only where the DNA matches it firmly. Rows give clone size only sometimes, using once, few, many, or a class for an expanded clone.

D,size,V,J,DNA,CDR3
-,-,TRBV5-4,TRBJ2-7,TGTGCCAGCAGCTTGGCCGGTAGCGTCTCCTACGAGCAGTACTTC,CASSLAGSVSYEQYF
TRBD1,-,TRBV10-3,TRBJ2-7,TGTGCCATCAGTGAGTCTCTACAGGGGAACAAAGAGCAGTACTTC,CAISESLQGNKEQYF
TRBD2,-,TRBV6-5,TRBJ2-7,TGTGCCAGCAGGAGACTAGCGGGAGCCTACGAGCAGTACTTC,CASRRLAGAYEQYF
TRBD1,-,TRBV6-5,TRBJ2-5,TGTGCCAGCAGTTACCACAGGGGGGAGACCCAGTACTTC,CASSYHRGETQYF
-,-,TRBV7-9,TRBJ2-1,TGTGCCAGCAGCCGCGAGAATGAGCAGTTCTTC,CASSRENEQFF
TRBD1,-,TRBV29-1,TRBJ1-1,TGCAGCGTTCACGACAGGGTTGGTAATGCTGAAGCTTTCTTT,CSVHDRVGNAEAFF
TRBD2,once,TRBV2,TRBJ2-3,TGTGCCAGCAGTTGGACTAGCGGGGGGAGCACAGATACGCAGTATTTT,CASSWTSGGSTDTQYF
-,once,TRBV7-2,TRBJ2-3,TGTGCCAGCAGCTTAGTGCAGGCCCAATGGCAGTATTTT,CASSLVQAQWQYF
-,-,TRBV7-3,TRBJ2-7,TGTGCCAGCAGCTTCGCCGGCGGGACAGAGCAGTACTTC,CASSFAGGTEQYF
-,-,TRBV6-5,TRBJ2-2,TGTGCCAGCAGTTACAGAGGCGGGGAGCTGTTTTTT,CASSYRGGELFF